This passage covers 11 T cell receptor beta chains from one sample sequenced in a study of cytomegalovirus exposure and HLA in healthy donors (dated by TCRdb to about 2017). Libraries came from the immunoSEQ multiplex PCR assay. For the multiplex PCR, a mixture combining 60 forward primers for TCR Vbeta segments and 13 reverse primers for TCR Jbeta segments was used. In its TCRdb copy, this immuneACCESS table keeps in-frame sequences only and misses some clones. Where compared with another copy, unresolved V genes explain less than half of these, and the others have no known cause. The sample data list 180,000 or so clones, and roughly 85% of these were observed just once. Clones ranked in the top ten supply over 13% of the sample. Sequencing was done on a sample of PBMCs. The receptors shown here come from a man in his forties or fifties in good health and CMV-seropositive.

The chain recombines TRBV7-2 with TRBJ2-5; TRBD1 aligns across 10 bases. TRBJ2-7 explains the end of the DNA better; the J call may be wrong. Germline assignment: CDR1 SGHTA and CDR2 FQGNSA. The CDR3 is 14 residues long. CDR3 sequence (DNA): TGTGCCAGCAGCACTACCGGGACAGGGGTCGAGCAGTACTTC. It translates to CASSTTGTGVEQYF.

The chain combines TRBV7-9 with TRBJ1-1; TRBD1 is a possible D gene (5 bases). Germline CDR1 SEHNR, CDR2 FQNEAQ (reference sequence). CDR3 length: 15 amino acids. The V and J ends lost 7 bases and 0 bases respectively, with 15 bases between them. The CDR3 loop reads CASIPRQKLNTEAFF. In nucleotides, the CDR3 is TGTGCCAGCATCCCCAGACAGAAGTTGAACACTGAAGCTTTCTTT.

On this clone: At one of its ends the junction is not consistent with the germline gene, which may arise from a read error. The chain links TRBV7-8 to TRBJ2-2; TRBD2 might be the D (6 bases). CDR1 and CDR2 (germline): SGHVS, FQNEAQ. This CDR3 has 17 amino acids. In DNA, the CDR3 is TGTGCCAGCAGATTAGCAATAGAGGGACTGAACACCGGGGAGCTGTTTTTT. Amino acids: CASRLAIEGLNTGELFF.

This chain uses TRBV4-3 with TRBJ2-3; D is uncertain. This CDR3 contains 13 residues. Germline V gene data show CDR1 as LGHNA and CDR2 as YSLEER. V lost 1 base to trimming and J lost 6 bases, with 8 bases between them. The chain's CDR3 is CASSQGYWDTQYF. CDR3 coding DNA: TGCGCCAGCAGCCAAGGGTACTGGGATACGCAGTATTTT.

As regards this clone: The junction and the germline gene differ at one end; a read error may be behind it. Other DNA sequences in this specimen translate into the identical CDR3. This rearrangement joins TRBV30 to TRBJ2-3; 12 nucleotides agree with TRBD1. The CDR3 consists of 22 residues. Germline CDR1 reads GTSNPN; CDR2 reads SVGIG (reference sequence). CDR3 DNA sequence: TGCGCCTGGAGACAACTCATCCACCCCGGGACAGGGGGCGCCGTTAGCACAGATACGCAGTATTTT. This encodes CAWRQLIHPGTGGAVSTDTQYF. Variable domain in full (rest from reference TRBV30 and TRBJ2-3): SQTIHQWPATLVQPVGSPLSLECTVEGTSNPNLYWYRQAAGRGLQLLFYSVGIGQISSEVPQNLSASRPQDRQFILSSKKLLLSDSGFYLCAWRQLIHPGTGGAVSTDTQYFGPGTRLTVL.

The gene calls are TRBV5-1 and TRBJ1-6, with 7 bases lining up with TRBD1. V was clipped by 5 bases and J by 8 bases; unmatched bases: 13. This CDR3 has 16 amino acids. The germline V gene encodes CDR1 SGHRS and CDR2 YFSETQ. The CDR3 DNA follows: TGCGCCAGCAGTCTGACAGGGCACTCGGCGGATTCACCCCTCCACTTT. Its translation is CASSLTGHSADSPLHF.

The V gene is TRBV6-1, the J gene TRBJ1-1; the D gene is possibly TRBD1 (5 bases). The V end was cut by 2 bases, the J end by 1 base, with 8 bases between. Germline V CDR1 and CDR2: MNHNS, SASEGT. This CDR3 comprises 14 residues. As DNA, the CDR3 is TGTGCCAGCAGTGAAAGCGGGGGGAACACTGAAGCTTTCTTT. This codes for CASSESGGNTEAFF.

The chain employs TRBV29-1 and TRBJ2-1, with TRBD1 matching 8 bases. This CDR3 has 15 residues. Germline CDR1 is SQVTM and CDR2 is ANQGSEA. Losses at the gene ends were 3 bases for V and 2 bases for J; bases not matched to a gene: 6. Written as DNA, the CDR3 is TGCAGCGTTGAGACGGACAGGGAACCCTACAATGAGCAGTTCTTC. Protein product: CSVETDREPYNEQFF.

This clone has a handful of counts. This chain connects TRBV28 to TRBJ2-7; D remains unclear. This CDR3 is 14 amino acids long. The V gene's germline CDR1 is MDHEN and CDR2 SYDVKM. The V end lost 2 bases, the J end lost 9 bases, and 17 bases lay between the germline ends. The CDR3 sequence: CASSLSGGAPGQYV. The CDR3 nucleotides read TGTGCCAGCAGTTTAAGTGGTGGAGCCCCAGGGCAGTACGTC.

This clone has a handful of counts. The V gene is TRBV9, the J gene TRBJ2-2; possible D gene TRBD2, 6 bases. Trimming pared 2 bases from V and 4 bases from J, leaving 9 bases between. The CDR3 runs to 14 residues. The germline V gene encodes CDR1 SGDLS and CDR2 YYNGEE. CDR3 DNA sequence: TGTGCCAGCAGCGTCGGGGGTAGCACCGGGGAGCTGTTTTTT. Translated: CASSVGGSTGELFF.

About this clone: Likely a read error: the CDR3 ends without its conserved phenylalanine or tryptophan. No DNA is shown, since the ends of the CDR3 on it are uncertain; the CDR3 is the one TCRdb lists. The chain uses TRBV2 and TRBJ2-7; the table's D call, TRBD1, has no DNA check behind it. Counting both end residues, the CDR3 totals 14 amino acids. Looked up from germline, CDR1 is SNHLY and CDR2 is FYNNEI. The CDR3 reads CASSEVVNRDSSYL.